Listed here are 12 T cell receptor beta chains from one sample, sequenced in a study of shared clonotypes between healthy human individuals. Libraries were prepared by immunoSEQ multiplex PCR; TCRdb keeps only in-frame clonotypes and omits some of them. The data hold more than 1.2 million clones, with about 98.5% observed a single time. Sequenced: naive CD4+ T cells sorted from blood. Subset in this sample: CD45RA+ positively selected. The receptors shown here come from a man aged 25 to 40 in good health.

The J gene is TRBJ1-1, the V gene TRBV18; no reliable D call. The CDR3 is made up of 16 amino acids. Trimming removed 3 bases from V and 3 bases from J, with 17 bases in between. The germline gives CDR1 KGHSH, CDR2 LQKENI. The CDR3 loop is CASSPFPQFADTEAFF. DNA for the CDR3: TGTGCCAGCTCACCCTTTCCCCAATTTGCTGACACTGAAGCTTTCTTT.

This chain joins TRBV5-1 and TRBJ2-3, with 7 bases that match TRBD2. Trimming cost V 4 bases and J 6 bases; bases outside gene matches: 5. CDR3 length equals 13 residues. CDR1 and CDR2 from the germline V gene are SGHRS and YFSETQ. The CDR3 loop reads CASSVGLDDTQYF. As DNA, the CDR3 is TGCGCCAGCAGCGTCGGACTAGATGATACGCAGTATTTT.

The gene calls are TRBV14 and TRBJ2-6; TRBD1 might be the D (5 bases). The CDR3 is 17 residues long. Looked up from germline, CDR1 is SGHDN and CDR2 is FVKESK. V dropped 0 bases and J dropped 0 bases, with 9 bases sitting between them. CDR3 amino acids: CASSQETTVSGANVLTF. CDR3 bases: TGTGCCAGCAGCCAAGAAACGACAGTCTCTGGGGCCAACGTCCTGACTTTC.

This sequence joins TRBV9 and TRBJ2-2; D is uncertain. The CDR3 is made up of 13 amino acids. Germline-derived CDR1 and CDR2 are SGDLS and YYNGEE. V was cut by 1 base and J by 6 bases, with 7 bases left in between. The CDR3 sequence is CASSVLGPGELFF. The CDR3 nucleotides are TGTGCCAGCAGCGTACTGGGTCCCGGGGAGCTGTTTTTT.

The genes are TRBV10-3 and TRBJ2-3, with D perhaps TRBD1 or TRBD2 (5 bases each). V was shortened by 2 bases and J by 1 base, with 10 bases between the two germline ends. The CDR3 length is 15 residues. Per germline, CDR1 ENHRY and CDR2 SYGVKD. The CDR3 protein is CAISEGGTGTDTQYF. For the CDR3, the DNA is TGTGCCATCAGTGAGGGTGGGACCGGCACAGATACGCAGTATTTT.

This chain connects TRBV29-1 to TRBJ2-5; a weak D match, TRBD1 (5 bases). CDR1 SQVTM and CDR2 ANQGSEA come from the germline V gene. This CDR3 has 12 amino acids. V was trimmed by 7 bases and J by 4 bases, leaving 13 bases between them. The CDR3 protein is CSEFTQGETQYF. DNA for the CDR3: TGCAGCGAATTCACCCAGGGAGAGACCCAGTACTTC. Looking up the rest from reference TRBV29-1 and TRBJ2-5 gives the full variable domain: SAVISQKPSRDICQRGTSLTIQCQVDSQVTMMFWYRQQPGQSLTLIATANQGSEATYESGFVIDKFPISRPNLTFSTLTVSNMSPEDSSIYLCSEFTQGETQYFGPGTRLLVL.

DNA for the CDR3: TGTGCCAGCAGTTCCCCCGGACTATCCTACGAGCAGTACTTC. It encodes CASSSPGLSYEQYF. This chain joins TRBV27 and TRBJ2-7; tentatively, D is TRBD2 (6 bases). Germline CDR1 and CDR2: MNHEY and SMNVEV (reference sequence). CDR3 length: 14 amino acids. The V gene lost 4 bases and the J gene lost 1 base, with 11 bases spanning the gap.

The chain employs TRBV6-6 and TRBJ2-7; 8 nucleotides align to TRBD2. The V gene's germline CDR1 is MNHNY and CDR2 SVGAGI (reference sequence). With 0 bases clipped from V and 7 bases from J, the junction kept 5 bases outside the gene matches. CDR3 length equals 14 residues. CDR3 sequence: CASSYSTLAEEQYF. The CDR3 DNA reads TGTGCCAGCAGTTACTCGACACTAGCGGAAGAGCAGTACTTC.

The chain uses TRBV6-6 and TRBJ2-2; D gene unclear. This CDR3 comprises 15 residues. Germline-derived CDR1 and CDR2 are MNHNY and SVGAGI (reference sequence). V lost 6 bases and J 2 bases, leaving 13 bases between the germline ends. This CDR3 reads CASRKAVENTGELFF. CDR3 bases: TGTGCCAGCAGAAAGGCGGTAGAAAACACCGGGGAGCTGTTTTTT.

This chain links TRBV14 with TRBJ2-5, with 9 positions matching TRBD1. CDR3 length: 14 residues. J lost 3 bases, V lost 3 bases, and 2 bases had no gene match. Germline V CDR1 and CDR2: SGHDN, FVKESK. This CDR3 is CASSHRDREETQYF. The CDR3 DNA follows: TGTGCCAGCAGCCACCGGGACAGGGAAGAGACCCAGTACTTC.

The CDR3 sequence: CASSVEQGAEQYF. For the CDR3, the DNA is TGTGCCAGCAGCGTCGAACAGGGAGCCGAGCAGTACTTC. The chain joins TRBV9 to TRBJ2-7; TRBD1 is a possible D gene (6 bases). The CDR3 extends over 13 amino acids. V dropped 2 bases and J dropped 6 bases, with 12 bases sitting between them. In germline, CDR1 is SGDLS, CDR2 YYNGEE.

The V call is TRBV6-5, the J call TRBJ2-7, with a weak D call TRBD2 (6 bases). Trimming cost V 0 bases and J 3 bases, with 15 bases left between them. CDR3 length: 16 amino acids. Germline V gene data show CDR1 as MNHEY and CDR2 as SVGAGI. CDR3 loop: CASSYSRGGVLYEQYF. The CDR3 DNA is TGTGCCAGCAGTTACTCGAGAGGAGGGGTCCTCTACGAGCAGTACTTC.